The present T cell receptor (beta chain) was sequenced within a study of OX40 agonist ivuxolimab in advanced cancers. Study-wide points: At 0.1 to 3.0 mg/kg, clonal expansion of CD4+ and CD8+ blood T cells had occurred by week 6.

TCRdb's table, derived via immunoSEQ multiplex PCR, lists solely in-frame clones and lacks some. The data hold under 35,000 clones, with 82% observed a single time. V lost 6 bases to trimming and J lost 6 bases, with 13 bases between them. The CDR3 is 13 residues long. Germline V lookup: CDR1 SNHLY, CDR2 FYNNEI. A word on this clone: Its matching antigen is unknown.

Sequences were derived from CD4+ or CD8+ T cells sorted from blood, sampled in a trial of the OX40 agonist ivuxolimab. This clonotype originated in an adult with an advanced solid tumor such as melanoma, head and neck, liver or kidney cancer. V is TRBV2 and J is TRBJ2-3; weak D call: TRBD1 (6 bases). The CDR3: CASSLTGPDTQYF. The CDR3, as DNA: TGTGCCAGCAGCTTGACAGGTCCGGATACGCAGTATTTT.